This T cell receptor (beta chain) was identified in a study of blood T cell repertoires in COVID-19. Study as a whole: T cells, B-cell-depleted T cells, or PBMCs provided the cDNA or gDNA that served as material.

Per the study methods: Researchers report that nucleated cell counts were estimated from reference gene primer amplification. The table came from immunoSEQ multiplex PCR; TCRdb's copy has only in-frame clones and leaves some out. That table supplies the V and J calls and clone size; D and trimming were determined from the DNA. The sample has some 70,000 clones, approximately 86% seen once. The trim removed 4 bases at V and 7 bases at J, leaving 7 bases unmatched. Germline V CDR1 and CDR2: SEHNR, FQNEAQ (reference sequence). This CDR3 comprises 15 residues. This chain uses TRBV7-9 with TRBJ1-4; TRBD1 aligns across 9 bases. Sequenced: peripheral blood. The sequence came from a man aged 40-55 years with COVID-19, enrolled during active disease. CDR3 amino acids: CASSSGTGSGEKLFF. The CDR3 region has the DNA TGTGCCAGCAGCTCCGGGACAGGGAGTGGTGAAAAACTGTTTTTT.